The source of this T cell receptor beta chain is a study of blood T cell repertoires in COVID-19. Study context: The samples span acute and convalescent COVID-19 from the United States, Italy and Spain. PBMCs, B-cell-depleted T cells, or T cells provided the cDNA or gDNA that made up the material.

In the authors' workflow: Counts of nucleated cells, estimated from reference gene primer amplification, were obtained. Produced via immunoSEQ multiplex PCR; TCRdb's table is partial and in-frame only. V and J calls and clone size follow that table, whereas D and trimming were derived from the DNA. The sample gives 150,000 to 200,000 clones, roughly four fifths of which show up once; approximately 2.5% is in the top ten. Germline V lookup: CDR1 SGHDN, CDR2 FVKESK. V gave up 4 bases and J gave up 1 base; unmatched junction bases: 9. This CDR3 contains 16 residues. This clonotype was obtained from a human donor with acute or convalescent COVID-19. The donor label of this sample is uncertain. Sequenced sample: peripheral blood. The chain couples TRBV14 to TRBJ2-7; 8 positions match TRBD1. For the CDR3, the DNA is TGTGCCAGCAGCCCATACAGGGGGAAAGGGTCCTACGAGCAGTACTTC. This translates into CASSPYRGKGSYEQYF.